The 28 T cell receptor beta chains below come from one sample, sequenced in a study of shared clonotypes between healthy human individuals. Here immunoSEQ multiplex PCR was the method, and the copy in TCRdb shows in-frame clones only, minus some. This table holds more than 550,000 clones, roughly 72% found once. The sample consisted of memory CD4+ T cells sorted from blood. Subset defined: CD45RA-negative fraction. All receptors come from a woman in her 30s in good health.

This clone has a single count. V is TRBV15 and J is TRBJ2-2, with D perhaps matching TRBD2 (6 bases). Germline-derived CDR1 and CDR2 are LNHNV and YYDKDF (reference sequence). Trimming shortened V by 5 bases and J by 3 bases, and 13 bases separated the two germline ends. The CDR3 sequence is 15 residues long. This CDR3 is CATSQGGAHTGELFF. The CDR3 DNA sequence: TGTGCCACCAGCCAGGGCGGGGCGCACACCGGGGAGCTGTTTTTT.

The gene calls are TRBV11-2 and TRBJ1-2; D gene ambiguous. This CDR3 contains 13 residues. The germline V gene encodes CDR1 SGHAT and CDR2 FQNNGV. Trimming left V 5 bases short and J 6 bases short, with 13 bases between. CDR3 sequence: CASSPRTADGYTF. The CDR3 DNA follows: TGTGCCAGCAGCCCGCGGACGGCCGATGGCTACACCTTC. The complete variable domain, with remaining parts taken from reference TRBV11-2 and TRBJ1-2, reads EAGVAQSPRYKIIEKRQSVAFWCNPISGHATLYWYQQILGQGPKLLIQFQNNGVVDDSQLPKDRFSAERLKGVDSTLKIQPAKLEDSAVYLCASSPRTADGYTFGSGTRLTVV.

The chain combines TRBV5-5 with TRBJ2-7, with D perhaps TRBD2 (6 bases). CDR3 length: 15 residues. Germline V lookup: CDR1 SGHKS, CDR2 YYEKEE (reference sequence). Trimming took 2 bases from V and 2 from J, leaving 14 bases between them. CDR3 sequence: CASSFRRAEPYEQYF. In nucleotides, the CDR3 is TGTGCCAGCAGCTTTAGGAGGGCAGAGCCCTACGAGCAGTACTTC.

The chain recombines TRBV4-1 with TRBJ2-4; 8 bases line up with TRBD2. This CDR3 comprises 15 residues. Germline loops: CDR1 MGHRA, CDR2 YSYEKL. V lost 3 bases, J lost 1 base, and 2 bases stayed unmatched. The CDR3 coding sequence is TGCGCCAGCAGCCACGGGAGGGCTGCCAAAAACATTCAGTACTTC. Residues: CASSHGRAAKNIQYF.

This clone was seen repeatedly, ten times or more. This specimen includes other DNA sequences encoding the same CDR3. The chain combines TRBV7-8 with TRBJ2-7; D may match TRBD1 or TRBD2 (6 bases each). Trimming removed 1 base from V and 2 bases from J, with 9 bases in between. The CDR3 covers 14 residues. Germline CDR1 is SGHVS and CDR2 is FQNEAQ. CDR3 protein: CASSLVGGPYEQYF. CDR3 sequence (DNA): TGTGCCAGCAGCTTAGTGGGGGGCCCCTACGAGCAGTACTTC.

The chain couples TRBV5-1 to TRBJ2-1; TRBD2 is a possible D gene (6 bases). The CDR3 covers 14 residues. The germline V gene has CDR1 SGHRS and CDR2 YFSETQ. V lost 2 bases and J lost 8, with 14 bases in between. CDR3 sequence: CASSLAGTWDEQFF. The CDR3 coding sequence is TGCGCCAGCAGCTTAGCGGGTACCTGGGATGAGCAGTTCTTC.

The V call is TRBV13, the J call TRBJ2-5, with 9 bases lining up with TRBD1. The CDR3 loop spans 16 amino acids. Germline CDR1 reads PRHDT; CDR2 reads FYEKMQ (reference sequence). The J segment lost 7 bases and the V segment lost 0 bases, leaving 9 bases of the junction unmatched. Here the CDR3 reads CASSLGRDRVRVTQYF. DNA of the CDR3: TGTGCCAGCAGCTTAGGGAGGGACAGGGTTCGGGTGACCCAGTACTTC.

V gene TRBV11-2 combines with J gene TRBJ2-2, with TRBD2 matching over 12 bases. CDR1 and CDR2 from the germline V gene are SGHAT and FQNNGV. Trimming at V came to 5 bases and at J to 1 base, leaving 2 bases not matched to a gene. The CDR3 length is 16 residues. DNA for the CDR3: TGTGCCAGCAGCGCACTAGCGGGAGGGAACACCGGGGAGCTGTTTTTT. Amino acids: CASSALAGGNTGELFF. Full variable domain (missing parts from reference TRBV11-2 and TRBJ2-2): EAGVAQSPRYKIIEKRQSVAFWCNPISGHATLYWYQQILGQGPKLLIQFQNNGVVDDSQLPKDRFSAERLKGVDSTLKIQPAKLEDSAVYLCASSALAGGNTGELFFGEGSRLTVL.

This clone was recorded many times. The V gene is TRBV5-4, the J gene TRBJ2-7; D unresolved. Trimming shortened V by 1 base and J by 0 bases, and 2 bases separated the two germline ends. Germline assignment: CDR1 SGHNT and CDR2 YYREEE (reference sequence). This CDR3 is built from 12 residues. This CDR3 reads CASSLSSYEQYF. For the CDR3, the DNA is TGTGCCAGCAGCTTGAGCTCCTACGAGCAGTACTTC.

This clone came up a few times. Other DNA sequences in this specimen translate into the identical CDR3. The rearrangement uses TRBV10-3 and TRBJ2-2; D perhaps matches TRBD1 (5 bases). Germline CDR1 reads ENHRY; CDR2 reads SYGVKD. The CDR3 contains 13 residues. V shed 2 bases and J shed 5 bases, with 6 bases lying between them. CDR3 bases: TGTGCCATCAGTGAGAGGGGAACCGGGGAGCTGTTTTTT. Amino acids: CAISERGTGELFF.

This clone was seen only a few times. The J gene is TRBJ2-1, the V gene TRBV5-1; D unresolved. Germline CDR1 is SGHRS and CDR2 is YFSETQ. V was shortened by 3 bases and J by 0 bases, with 10 bases between the two germline ends. CDR3 length equals 15 residues. The CDR3 DNA follows: TGCGCCAGCAGCTCTGACTTAAGCTCCTACAATGAGCAGTTCTTC. Its protein product is CASSSDLSSYNEQFF. Combining the CDR3 with reference TRBV5-1 and TRBJ2-1 gives the whole variable domain KAGVTQTPRYLIKTRGQQVTLSCSPISGHRSVSWYQQTPGQGLQFLFEYFSETQRNKGNFPGRFSGRQFSNSRSEMNVSTLELGDSALYLCASSSDLSSYNEQFFGPGTRLTVL.

The chain combines TRBV5-1 with TRBJ1-5; D might be TRBD1 (6 bases). Germline CDR1 and CDR2: SGHRS and YFSETQ. Trimming cost V 4 bases and J 3 bases, with 11 bases left between them. The CDR3 loop spans 14 amino acids. The CDR3 spells CASSPQGLNQPQHF. The CDR3 region has the DNA TGCGCCAGCAGCCCCCAGGGGCTCAATCAGCCCCAGCATTTT.

On this clone itself: A much larger clone is a single base away; this may be a read error. Other DNA sequences in the same sample also yield this CDR3. The rearrangement uses TRBV11-3 and TRBJ2-3; tentatively, D is TRBD1 (6 bases). CDR1 is SGHNT, CDR2 YENEEA, per germline. The CDR3 is made up of 16 amino acids. The V end lost 9 bases, the J end lost 0 bases, and 19 bases lay between the germline ends. CDR3 sequence (DNA): TGTGCCAGTAGCCTTTCAGGGGCGGCTAGCACAGATACGCAGTATTTT. It encodes CASSLSGAASTDTQYF.

The gene calls are TRBV18 and TRBJ1-1; no clear D gene. V gave up 2 bases and J gave up 4 bases, with 14 bases separating them. Germline V CDR1 and CDR2: KGHSH, LQKENI. The CDR3 has 15 amino acids. The CDR3 nucleotides read TGTGCCAGCTCACCAACGAGGGAATGGGGCACTGAAGCTTTCTTT. This codes for CASSPTREWGTEAFF. Combining the CDR3 with reference TRBV18 and TRBJ1-1 gives the whole variable domain NAGVMQNPRHLVRRRGQEARLRCSPMKGHSHVYWYRQLPEEGLKFMVYLQKENIIDESGMPKERFSAEFPKEGPSILRIQQVVRGDSAAYFCASSPTREWGTEAFFGQGTRLTVV.

The chain links TRBV5-4 to TRBJ2-1; 9 bases line up with TRBD1. The CDR3 totals 14 residues. Germline CDR1 and CDR2: SGHNT and YYREEE (reference sequence). Trimming took 0 bases from V and 7 from J; bases not matched to a gene: 2. The CDR3 is CASSLGGTGNEQFF. In DNA form, the CDR3 reads TGTGCCAGCAGCTTGGGCGGGACAGGGAATGAGCAGTTCTTC.

This clone was seen ten or more times. This rearrangement joins TRBV11-3 to TRBJ1-1, with D possibly matching TRBD1 (5 bases). The CDR3 extends over 13 amino acids. Trimming took off 5 bases at V and 2 bases at J, with 9 bases between the two ends. Germline-derived CDR1 and CDR2 are SGHNT and YENEEA. Here the CDR3 DNA reads TGTGCCAGCAGCCAGGGCATTAACACTGAAGCTTTCTTT. It yields the protein CASSQGINTEAFF. Using reference TRBV11-3 and TRBJ1-1 for the parts outside the CDR3, the full variable domain is EAGVVQSPRYKIIEKKQPVAFWCNPISGHNTLYWYLQNLGQGPELLIRYENEEAVDDSQLPKDRFSAERLKGVDSTLKIQPAELGDSAVYLCASSQGINTEAFFGQGTRLTVV.

This clone showed up just once. The V and J genes are TRBV5-1 and TRBJ1-2; D not certain. The V end was cut by 10 bases, the J end by 0 bases, with 13 bases between. Germline V gene sequence: CDR1 SGHRS, CDR2 YFSETQ. The CDR3 has 13 residues. This CDR3 reads CASAENTNYGYTF. In DNA form, the CDR3 reads TGCGCCTCAGCAGAGAACACTAACTATGGCTACACCTTC.

The DNA for the CDR3 is TGTGCCTGGAGCTATCTCAGGGGGGAGAACACTGAAGCTTTCTTT. Protein sequence: CAWSYLRGENTEAFF. V and J are TRBV30 and TRBJ1-1; 7 nucleotides align to TRBD1. Germline assignment: CDR1 GTSNPN and CDR2 SVGIG (reference sequence). The trim removed 3 bases at V and 1 base at J, leaving 8 bases unmatched. The CDR3 has 15 amino acids.

The chain combines TRBV9 with TRBJ1-2; D may be TRBD1 (5 bases). CDR1 is SGDLS, CDR2 YYNGEE, per germline. Trimming shortened V by 3 bases and J by 0 bases, and 9 bases separated the two germline ends. This CDR3 contains 14 residues. The CDR3 DNA reads as TGTGCCAGCAGCGGGGGACGGGCTAACTATGGCTACACCTTC. It codes for CASSGGRANYGYTF.

V gene TRBV10-1 combines with J gene TRBJ2-1; 11 nucleotides line up with TRBD2. Germline CDR1 WNHNN, CDR2 SYGVQD (reference sequence). CDR3 size: 14 residues. V dropped 4 bases and J dropped 10; count of bases not matched to a gene: 6. The CDR3, as DNA: TGCGCCAGCAGTGTAGGACTAGCGGGTGGCGAGCAGTTCTTC. Protein sequence: CASSVGLAGGEQFF.

This clone has a handful of counts. This rearrangement joins TRBV5-1 to TRBJ1-1; no reliable D call. Per germline, CDR1 SGHRS and CDR2 YFSETQ. The CDR3 contains 16 residues. V dropped 0 bases and J dropped 4 bases, with 16 bases sitting between them. The CDR3 spells CASSLDQNLESTEAFF. CDR3 nucleotide sequence: TGCGCCAGCAGCTTGGATCAAAACCTGGAGTCCACTGAAGCTTTCTTT.

The gene calls are TRBV2 and TRBJ2-5; the D is unclear. Trimming took 3 bases from V and 7 from J, leaving 18 bases between them. The CDR3 is 15 residues long. Germline CDR1 SNHLY, CDR2 FYNNEI. The DNA for the CDR3 is TGTGCCAGCAGTGAGGATTCGAGAGCCATGGGGACCCAGTACTTC. Its protein product is CASSEDSRAMGTQYF.

The chain has TRBV27 and TRBJ2-1, with D possibly matching TRBD2 (5 bases). CDR1 is MNHEY and CDR2 is SMNVEV in the germline V gene (reference sequence). With 3 bases removed from V and 2 bases from J, the gap between germline ends came to 17 bases. The CDR3 is 17 amino acids. The CDR3 protein is CASSFPGLAGTYNEQFF. The CDR3 region has the DNA TGTGCCAGCAGTTTTCCGGGCCTAGCAGGCACCTACAATGAGCAGTTCTTC.

The chain joins TRBV5-1 to TRBJ2-3; D is perhaps TRBD1 (7 bases). The CDR3 is 20 amino acids. Trimming stripped 0 bases from V and 5 bases from J, with 28 bases between. CDR1 and CDR2 from the germline V gene are SGHRS and YFSETQ. This chain's CDR3 is CASSLAEVKGRRRDRDTQYF. The DNA for the CDR3 is TGCGCCAGCAGCTTGGCCGAGGTTAAAGGGCGGAGGCGGGACAGAGATACGCAGTATTTT.

The chain uses TRBV5-1 and TRBJ1-4; D perhaps matches TRBD1 (6 bases). The CDR3 has 14 amino acids. CDR1 is SGHRS and CDR2 is YFSETQ in the germline V gene. Trimming took off 3 bases at V and 4 bases at J, with 10 bases between the two ends. This CDR3 reads CASSSTGDNEKLFF. As DNA, the CDR3 is TGCGCCAGCAGCTCGACAGGCGATAATGAAAAACTGTTTTTT.

This clone was counted once. CDR3 nucleotides: TGTGCCAGTAGTATTGTCCGCGGGCCACAAGAGACCCAGTACTTC. Its protein product is CASSIVRGPQETQYF. This sequence joins TRBV19 and TRBJ2-5; a possible D gene is TRBD2 (5 bases). Germline-derived CDR1 and CDR2 are LNHDA and SQIVND (reference sequence). There are 15 residues in the CDR3. V lost 3 bases, J lost 2 bases, and 13 bases lay in between.

The chain recombines TRBV6-1 with TRBJ2-7; TRBD2 matches at 10 bases. The ends lost 1 base at V and 0 bases at J; junction bases unmatched: 0. The CDR3 has 15 amino acids. Germline values: CDR1 MNHNS, CDR2 SASEGT. The CDR3 region has the DNA TGTGCCAGCAGTGAAGGGACTAGCGGCTCCTACGAGCAGTACTTC. Translating gives CASSEGTSGSYEQYF.

This rearrangement joins TRBV5-6 to TRBJ1-2; no clear D gene. There are 11 residues in the CDR3. V lost 0 bases, J lost 7 bases, and 4 bases lay in between. Per the germline V gene, CDR1 is SGHDT and CDR2 is YYEEEE. The CDR3, as DNA: TGTGCCAGCAGCTTGGCCGTTGGCTACACCTTC. It is translated as CASSLAVGYTF.